One and the same sample provided the 15 T cell receptor beta chains below, sequenced in a study of T cells in tuberculosis. TCRdb keeps only in-frame clones here, not all; method: immunoSEQ multiplex PCR. In the table there are about 30,000 clones, approximately 93% of which are singletons. Material: PBMCs. These receptors were obtained from a donor aged 10-35 years with latent tuberculosis or without tuberculosis infection.

The V and J genes are TRBV5-1 and TRBJ1-6; 9 nucleotides line up with TRBD1. The CDR3 is 14 residues long. The germline V gene has CDR1 SGHRS and CDR2 YFSETQ. J lost 8 bases, V lost 4 bases, and 4 bases had no gene match. CDR3 loop: CASSPGDRDSPLHF. The DNA of the CDR3 is TGCGCCAGCAGCCCAGGGGACAGGGATTCACCCCTCCACTTT. Filled out from reference TRBV5-1 and TRBJ1-6, the complete variable domain reads KAGVTQTPRYLIKTRGQQVTLSCSPISGHRSVSWYQQTPGQGLQFLFEYFSETQRNKGNFPGRFSGRQFSNSRSEMNVSTLELGDSALYLCASSPGDRDSPLHFGNGTRLTVT.

The gene calls are TRBV5-1 and TRBJ2-3; the D is unclear. Deletions cut 4 bases from V and 0 bases from J, with 12 bases between. Germline values: CDR1 SGHRS, CDR2 YFSETQ. The CDR3 has 15 residues. For the CDR3, the DNA is TGCGCCAGCAGCCCCCCCTCGGGTAGCACAGATACGCAGTATTTT. Translating gives CASSPPSGSTDTQYF. Based on the CDR3 plus reference TRBV5-1 and TRBJ2-3, the full variable domain is KAGVTQTPRYLIKTRGQQVTLSCSPISGHRSVSWYQQTPGQGLQFLFEYFSETQRNKGNFPGRFSGRQFSNSRSEMNVSTLELGDSALYLCASSPPSGSTDTQYFGPGTRLTVL.

This chain connects TRBV7-9 to TRBJ2-7; 7 bases agree with TRBD1. The junction had 7 bases not matched to a gene; V was cut back by 5 bases and J by 3 bases. CDR3 length equals 14 residues. Germline V gene lookup returns CDR1 SEHNR and CDR2 FQNEAQ (reference sequence). Written as DNA, the CDR3 is TGTGCCAGCAGCCCCAGGGACAGATACTACGAGCAGTACTTC. This encodes CASSPRDRYYEQYF.

V is TRBV6-6 and J is TRBJ2-3, with D possibly matching TRBD1 (6 bases). V was cut by 7 bases and J by 6 bases, with 14 bases left in between. CDR3 length: 13 residues. Germline loops: CDR1 MNHNY, CDR2 SVGAGI (reference sequence). In DNA, the CDR3 is TGTGCCAGCATAAACAGGGTTACGGATACGCAGTATTTT. Amino acids: CASINRVTDTQYF.

In its sample, this clone was seen once. V usage is TRBV28 and J usage is TRBJ1-1; TRBD1 matches at 7 bases. The CDR3 consists of 15 residues. J gave up 3 bases and V 6 bases, and 10 bases lay outside the gene matches. The germline V gene has CDR1 MDHEN and CDR2 SYDVKM. The CDR3 region is CASSRMGQWDTEAFF. In DNA, the CDR3 is TGTGCCAGCAGCCGAATGGGACAGTGGGACACTGAAGCTTTCTTT.

The V gene is TRBV18, the J gene TRBJ1-6; D remains unclear. In germline, CDR1 is KGHSH, CDR2 LQKENI. Trimming left V 6 bases short and J 8 bases short, with 14 bases between. CDR3 size: 14 residues. CDR3 in amino acids: CASSREPMDSPLHF. In DNA form, the CDR3 reads TGTGCCAGCTCGCGGGAGCCTATGGATTCACCCCTCCACTTT.

V and J are TRBV19 and TRBJ1-2; 9 bases align to TRBD1. V lost 4 bases to trimming and J lost 4 bases; unmatched junction nucleotides: 10. The CDR3 is made up of 16 amino acids. Germline CDR1 reads LNHDA; CDR2 reads SQIVND (reference sequence). CDR3 protein: CASSTTSGTGLYGYTF. For the CDR3, the DNA is TGTGCCAGTAGTACAACCTCCGGGACAGGGCTCTATGGCTACACCTTC.

V and J are TRBV11-2 and TRBJ2-7; D unresolved. This CDR3 is built from 10 residues. CDR1 and CDR2 from the germline V gene are SGHAT and FQNNGV. The V end was cut by 3 bases, the J end by 5 bases, with 2 bases between. The CDR3 DNA reads as TGTGCCAGCAGCTTTAACGAGCAGTACTTC. This gives the protein CASSFNEQYF.

This clone has only one observation. The chain couples TRBV19 to TRBJ2-1; 8 nucleotides line up with TRBD2. Trimming cost V 8 bases and J 0 bases; bases outside gene matches: 0. Looked up from germline, CDR1 is LNHDA and CDR2 is SQIVND (reference sequence). This CDR3 is built from 13 residues. CDR3 sequence reads: CASGTSSYNEQFF. The CDR3 DNA is TGTGCCAGTGGGACTAGCTCCTACAATGAGCAGTTCTTC.

V is TRBV13 and J is TRBJ2-5, with D maybe TRBD1 (6 bases). Trimming pared 5 bases from V and 5 bases from J, leaving 15 bases between. Germline values: CDR1 PRHDT, CDR2 FYEKMQ (reference sequence). This CDR3 region has 14 residues. The CDR3 loop reads CASSHNGQIETQYF. The CDR3 bases are TGTGCCAGCAGCCACAACGGACAGATTGAGACCCAGTACTTC.

This clone was recorded once. One end of the junction does not line up with germline, which may come from a read error. The same CDR3 arises from other DNA sequences in this sample as well. J is TRBJ2-1 and V is TRBV7-2; the match to TRBD1 covers 8 bases. CDR1 and CDR2 from the germline V gene are SGHTA and FQGNSA. The CDR3 sequence is 13 residues long. The CDR3 spells CASSLGQGNEQFF. CDR3 bases: TGTGCCAGCAGTTTAGGACAGGGCAATGAGCAGTTCTTC.

The chain recombines TRBV4-1 with TRBJ2-3; 11 bases are a match to TRBD1. The length of the CDR3 is 15 residues. Trimming cost V 4 bases and J 3 bases; bases outside gene matches: 3. Germline assignment: CDR1 MGHRA and CDR2 YSYEKL. CDR3 in amino acids: CASSLRDRGTDTQYF. In nucleotides, the CDR3 is TGCGCCAGCAGCCTCCGGGACAGGGGGACAGATACGCAGTATTTT.

The V and J genes are TRBV13 and TRBJ2-2, with D uncertain. Germline V gene sequence: CDR1 PRHDT, CDR2 FYEKMQ (reference sequence). V shed 1 base and J shed 5 bases, with 8 bases lying between them. The CDR3 spans 14 residues. For the CDR3, the DNA is TGTGCCAGCAGCTTAGTCCTAGGTACCGGGGAGCTGTTTTTT. It yields the protein CASSLVLGTGELFF.

V usage is TRBV27 and J usage is TRBJ2-3; D is possibly TRBD2 (7 bases). The CDR3 has 14 residues. V was shortened by 7 bases and J by 10 bases, with 21 bases between the two germline ends. CDR1 and CDR2 (germline): MNHEY, SMNVEV (reference sequence). As DNA, the CDR3 is TGTGCCAGCACCAATGCCTCGGGGGCGGGGGCGCAGTATTTT. This codes for CASTNASGAGAQYF.

The V call is TRBV7-8, the J call TRBJ1-2; a weak D match, TRBD1 (6 bases). Trimming shortened V by 5 bases and J by 4 bases, and 26 bases separated the two germline ends. The CDR3 spans 18 residues. Germline V lookup: CDR1 SGHVS, CDR2 FQNEAQ. The CDR3 spells CASSDPNRDTSEVYGYTF. As DNA, the CDR3 is TGTGCCAGCAGCGACCCAAATCGGGACACCAGTGAAGTCTATGGCTACACCTTC.